The 14 T cell receptor beta chains in this list originate from one sample, sequenced in a study of control samples from healthy donors and cancer patients. Only in-frame clones appear in the TCRdb table, and some are missing; sequencing was by immunoSEQ multiplex PCR. The sample comprises about 100,000 clones, more than 75% of which are singletons, and more than 15% rests with the top ten. Source material: blood. Receptor source: a woman between 50 and 59 years old in good health.

This clone has ten or more counts. The chain carries TRBV7-8 and TRBJ1-2; D may be TRBD1 (5 bases). The CDR3 is 13 amino acids. CDR1 and CDR2 (germline): SGHVS, FQNEAQ. V lost 1 base and J 6 bases, leaving 9 bases between the germline ends. The CDR3, as DNA: TGTGCCAGCAGCTTAGGAGGGGCCGATGGCTACACCTTC. Translation: CASSLGGADGYTF.

This clone was seen a single time. The chain has TRBV4-1 and TRBJ2-7; D perhaps matches TRBD2 (5 bases). The CDR3 is 17 amino acids. The V end was cut by 1 base, the J end by 0 bases, with 16 bases between. Germline CDR1 MGHRA, CDR2 YSYEKL. The DNA for the CDR3 is TGCGCCAGCAGCCAAGGGAGGACTGATGTAAGCTCCTACGAGCAGTACGTC. It translates to CASSQGRTDVSSYEQYV.

Concerning this clone: The junction departs from the called germline gene at one end, perhaps through a read error. The chain combines TRBV2 with TRBJ1-2, with TRBD1 matching over 11 bases. The germline gives CDR1 SNHLY, CDR2 FYNNEI. The length of the CDR3 is 16 residues. Written as DNA, the CDR3 is TGTGCCAGCAGCGAAGGGACAGGGGGACTTTTGGATGGCTACACCTTC. This sequence encodes CASSEGTGGLLDGYTF.

The chain combines TRBV9 with TRBJ1-5; D gene unclear. Deletions cut 2 bases from V and 8 bases from J, with 14 bases between. Germline values: CDR1 SGDLS, CDR2 YYNGEE. The CDR3 runs 14 residues. The CDR3 is CASSVTPEREPQHF. In DNA form, the CDR3 reads TGTGCCAGCAGCGTCACCCCCGAAAGGGAGCCCCAGCATTTT.

This clone has just a few counts. DNA of the CDR3: TGTGCCAGCAGCGTAACACAGGGAGGAGGCACTGAAGCTTTCTTT. It translates to CASSVTQGGGTEAFF. The V and J genes are TRBV7-8 and TRBJ1-1; tentatively, D is TRBD1 (6 bases). Germline CDR1 is SGHVS and CDR2 is FQNEAQ. The ends were cut back, 5 bases at V and 4 bases at J, with 17 bases in the middle. The CDR3 extends over 15 amino acids.

The CDR3 loop is CASRPTGGDEQFF. The CDR3, as DNA: TGTGCCAGCAGACCTACGGGGGGGGATGAGCAGTTCTTC. J is TRBJ2-1 and V is TRBV27; 8 bases map to TRBD2. CDR1 and CDR2 from the germline V gene are MNHEY and SMNVEV (reference sequence). V shed 6 bases and J 8 bases; nucleotides not matched to a gene: 6. This CDR3 contains 13 residues.

The chain employs TRBV11-2 and TRBJ1-2; unclear D gene. Trimming stripped 5 bases from V and 3 bases from J, with 7 bases between. Germline V CDR1 and CDR2: SGHAT, FQNNGV. This CDR3 has 12 residues. CDR3 sequence reads: CASSPTHYGYTF. The CDR3 coding sequence is TGTGCCAGCAGCCCTACCCACTATGGCTACACCTTC. The complete variable domain, with remaining parts taken from reference TRBV11-2 and TRBJ1-2, reads EAGVAQSPRYKIIEKRQSVAFWCNPISGHATLYWYQQILGQGPKLLIQFQNNGVVDDSQLPKDRFSAERLKGVDSTLKIQPAKLEDSAVYLCASSPTHYGYTFGSGTRLTVV.

The CDR3 DNA reads TGTGCCAGCAGCCAAGTAGATGAAGCTTTCTTT. Its translation: CASSQVDEAFF. J is TRBJ1-1 and V is TRBV3-1 (or the pseudogene TRBV3-2); D not resolved. Germline V CDR1 and CDR2: LGHDT, YNNKEL (reference sequence). This CDR3 spans 11 amino acids. Trimming cost V 1 base and J 7 bases, with 4 bases left between them.

Of note for this clone: Other DNA sequences within the sample encode an identical CDR3. The chain is built from TRBV9 and TRBJ2-5; 8 positions agree with TRBD2. This CDR3 spans 16 amino acids. From germline, CDR1 is SGDLS and CDR2 YYNGEE. The ends lost 3 bases at V and 1 base at J; junction bases unmatched: 8. CDR3 in amino acids: CASSAGGRAAQETQYF. The CDR3 coding sequence is TGTGCCAGCAGCGCGGGGGGGAGGGCTGCCCAAGAGACCCAGTACTTC.

The rearrangement links TRBV6-5 to TRBJ2-7; 8 bases align to TRBD1. The germline gives CDR1 MNHEY, CDR2 SVGAGI. CDR3 length: 15 amino acids. The trim removed 6 bases at V and 4 bases at J, leaving 11 bases unmatched. The CDR3 region has the DNA TGTGCCAGCAGCCGGACTGGGACAGGTACTTACGAGCAGTACTTC. Its translation is CASSRTGTGTYEQYF.

The V and J genes are TRBV6-1 and TRBJ1-5; perhaps TRBD1 as D (5 bases). The CDR3 contains 16 residues. Trimming shortened V by 3 bases and J by 2 bases, and 14 bases separated the two germline ends. Germline V lookup: CDR1 MNHNS, CDR2 SASEGT. The CDR3 loop reads CASSDHGRAGNQPQHF. The CDR3 DNA is TGTGCCAGCAGTGATCACGGCAGGGCGGGCAATCAGCCCCAGCATTTT.

The chain joins TRBV19 to TRBJ1-3, with 8 bases matching TRBD1. Germline values: CDR1 LNHDA, CDR2 SQIVND (reference sequence). The length of the CDR3 is 15 residues. With V trimmed by 5 bases and J by 4 bases, 7 bases remained unmatched. The CDR3 loop reads CASSLGQGSGNTIYF. CDR3 bases: TGTGCCAGTAGTCTAGGACAGGGATCCGGAAACACCATATATTTT.

The CDR3 region is CASSPQDGYEQYV. DNA of the CDR3: TGTGCCAGCAGCCCGCAGGACGGCTACGAGCAGTACGTC. The rearrangement links TRBV7-6 to TRBJ2-7; D remains unclear. Per the germline V gene, CDR1 is SGHVS and CDR2 is FNYEAQ. CDR3 length: 13 residues. Trimming took 5 bases from V and 3 from J, leaving 11 bases between them.

This clone was recorded a few times. The chain links TRBV7-9 to TRBJ2-7, with D perhaps assigned TRBD1 or TRBD2 (5 bases each). V was pared by 3 bases and J by 3 bases, with 12 bases between. Germline lookup yields CDR1 SEHNR and CDR2 FQNEAQ (reference sequence). The CDR3 length is 14 residues. The CDR3 coding sequence is TGTGCCAGCAGCTTGGCAGGGAGCCTCTACGAGCAGTACTTC. Its protein product is CASSLAGSLYEQYF.